Each of the 21 T cell receptor beta chains below was sequenced from the same sample in a study of kidney transplant recipient with SARS-CoV-2 infection. One entry per CDR3 protein, called by TCRdb with MiXCR from the reads. The sample lists about 250,000 distinct CDR3 sequences; more than 25% were seen once. Here the sequenced sample was a blood sample, taken at baseline and on day 111 from a kidney transplant recipient. The receptor set was obtained from a young adult male patient who had COVID-19 and was a kidney transplant recipient. These T cells may partly come from the graft donor.

This clonotype was seen at least ten times. The chain links TRBV28 to TRBJ2-7; TRBD1 aligns across 10 bases. From germline, CDR1 is MDHEN and CDR2 SYDVKM. The CDR3 is 14 amino acids. Losses at the gene ends were 4 bases for V and 4 bases for J; bases not matched to a gene: 4. The CDR3 DNA is TGTGCCAGCAGTTCGGACAGGGGGGCATACGAGCAGTACTTC. Amino acid sequence: CASSSDRGAYEQYF.

This clonotype was observed many times. The chain links TRBV28 to TRBJ2-4, with TRBD1 identical over 10 bases. The CDR3 extends over 15 amino acids. The ends lost 6 bases at V and 7 bases at J; junction bases unmatched: 9. In germline, CDR1 is MDHEN, CDR2 SYDVKM. The CDR3 DNA is TGTGCCAGCAGCTCCTATGGGACAGGGGATAACATTCAGTACTTC. Protein sequence: CASSSYGTGDNIQYF.

This clonotype occurred many times. The V and J genes are TRBV7-2 and TRBJ2-4, with 10 bases aligning to TRBD2. CDR3 length: 18 residues. Germline V gene data show CDR1 as SGHTA and CDR2 as FQGNSA. V shed 5 bases, J shed 1 base, and the junction held 11 bases outside the gene matches. The CDR3 spells CASSRAASGSVAKNIQYF. The CDR3 DNA sequence: TGTGCCAGCAGCCGAGCGGCTAGCGGGAGTGTCGCCAAAAACATTCAGTACTTC.

This clonotype was seen repeatedly, ten times or more. In nucleotides, the CDR3 is TGTGCCAGCAGCTCCGGGACTAGCGGATACGAGCAGTACTTC. Translation gives CASSSGTSGYEQYF. This chain uses TRBV7-9 with TRBJ2-7, with 11 bases fitting TRBD2. Trimming took 4 bases from V and 4 from J; bases not matched to a gene: 3. Germline CDR1 is SEHNR and CDR2 is FQNEAQ (reference sequence). This CDR3 region has 14 residues.

There are a few counts of this clonotype. The chain uses TRBV24-1 and TRBJ2-1; 7 bases align to TRBD2. This CDR3 is 13 amino acids long. CDR1 and CDR2 (germline): KGHDR, SFDVKD. Unmatched junction bases numbered 5, after V lost 7 bases and J lost 6 bases. The CDR3: CATRGRDGNEQFF. The CDR3 DNA sequence: TGTGCCACCAGGGGGAGGGACGGCAATGAGCAGTTCTTC.

Of note for this clonotype: With a much larger clone just one base away, this may be a read error. The V call is TRBV30, the J call TRBJ1-2, with D unclear. Trimming took off 4 bases at V and 4 bases at J, with 22 bases between the two ends. The germline gives CDR1 GTSNPN, CDR2 SVGIG (reference sequence). The CDR3 loop spans 16 amino acids. DNA for the CDR3: TGTGCCTGGATTAATGAGCGTTATGGAAAGACCTATGGCTACACCTTC. Its translation: CAWINERYGKTYGYTF.

This clonotype was recorded at least ten times. V is TRBV12-3 or TRBV12-4 and J is TRBJ1-1; 8 bases line up with TRBD1. With V trimmed by 6 bases and J by 5 bases, 8 bases remained unmatched. The length of the CDR3 is 14 residues. The CDR3 DNA is TGTGCCAGCAGCTCCAGACAGGGGAATACTGAAGCTTTCTTT. Amino acid sequence: CASSSRQGNTEAFF.

The table lists this clonotype with a count of one. A much larger clone sits a single nucleotide away, making a read error possible. The V call is TRBV20-1, the J call TRBJ2-7; perhaps TRBD1 as D (5 bases). CDR1 is DFQATT and CDR2 is SNEGSKA in the germline V gene (reference sequence). This CDR3 has 13 amino acids. The CDR3 nucleotides read TGCAGCATGGAGTGGGGCTATACCTACGAGCAGTACTTC. This encodes CSMEWGYTYEQYF.

There are many counts of this clonotype. This chain connects TRBV25-1 to TRBJ2-5; 7 bases align to TRBD1. V shed 1 base, J shed 2 bases, and the junction held 10 bases outside the gene matches. Germline V gene lookup returns CDR1 MGHDK and CDR2 SYGVNS. This CDR3 is built from 17 residues. The CDR3 nucleotides are TGTGCCAGCAGTGAATCCACCGGGACAGCGATACAAGAGACCCAGTACTTC. It codes for CASSESTGTAIQETQYF.

This clonotype was seen more than once but under ten times. The chain has TRBV5-1 and TRBJ2-1; 7 bases map to TRBD1. The germline V gene has CDR1 SGHRS and CDR2 YFSETQ. V lost 5 bases, J lost 4 bases, and 3 bases stayed unmatched. The CDR3 runs 13 residues. The CDR3, as DNA: TGCGCCAGCAGGGGGACAGCGTACAATGAGCAGTTCTTC. This codes for CASRGTAYNEQFF.

The V and J genes are TRBV25-1 and TRBJ1-2; D is unresolved. V was trimmed by 4 bases and J by 4 bases, leaving 22 bases between them. Germline CDR1 is MGHDK and CDR2 is SYGVNS. This CDR3 has 17 amino acids. The DNA of the CDR3 is TGTGCCAGCAGTGTGACAATAGAACTGGGAAAGACCTATGGCTACACCTTC. It codes for CASSVTIELGKTYGYTF.

This clonotype was detected ten times or more. The V and J genes are TRBV19 and TRBJ1-2, with D tentatively TRBD1 (5 bases). CDR3 length: 13 amino acids. Germline loops: CDR1 LNHDA, CDR2 SQIVND (reference sequence). Trimming took off 4 bases at V and 1 base at J, with 7 bases between the two ends. The CDR3 sequence is CASSRQINYGYTF. DNA of the CDR3: TGTGCCAGTAGTAGACAGATTAACTATGGCTACACCTTC.

This clonotype has at least ten counts. The genes are TRBV11-1 and TRBJ2-3; D is undetermined. Germline V lookup: CDR1 SGHAT, CDR2 FQDESV (reference sequence). Trimming took 5 bases from V and 5 from J, leaving 14 bases between them. The CDR3 loop spans 14 amino acids. The CDR3 sequence: CASSPGVRRDTQYF. In nucleotides, the CDR3 is TGTGCCAGCAGCCCCGGTGTGCGGAGAGATACGCAGTATTTT.

The chain employs TRBV9 and TRBJ2-1; D may be TRBD1 (5 bases). CDR3 size: 14 residues. Germline V lookup: CDR1 SGDLS, CDR2 YYNGEE. V lost 3 bases, J lost 3 bases, and 10 bases lay in between. The DNA of the CDR3 is TGTGCCAGCAGCGCAGGTGACAGCTACAATGAGCAGTTCTTC. Amino acids: CASSAGDSYNEQFF.

This clonotype was detected many times. The chain recombines TRBV3-1 with TRBJ2-2; D unresolved. The CDR3 totals 18 residues. V lost 5 bases and J lost 5, with 24 bases in between. The germline CDR1 and CDR2 sequences are LGHDT and YNNKEL (reference sequence). The CDR3 DNA follows: TGTGCCAGCAGCGGCATTCATCCCATTTCAGGCTTGACCGGGGAGCTGTTTTTT. Residues: CASSGIHPISGLTGELFF.

The CDR3 loop is CASNNSLFTRKTYGYTF. The DNA for the CDR3 is TGTGCCAGCAACAATTCGTTGTTTACCCGAAAGACCTATGGCTACACCTTC. The chain recombines TRBV7-8 with TRBJ1-2; D is undetermined. This CDR3 contains 17 residues. Germline values: CDR1 SGHVS, CDR2 FQNEAQ. Between the trimmed V and J ends, which lost 7 bases and 4 bases, there was a span of 25 bases.

This clonotype has ten or more counts. This rearrangement joins TRBV19 to TRBJ1-3, with TRBD1 matching over 7 bases. Trimming at V came to 5 bases and at J to 1 base, leaving 5 bases not matched to a gene. The CDR3 length is 15 residues. The germline V gene has CDR1 LNHDA and CDR2 SQIVND (reference sequence). The CDR3 sequence: CASSSTGESGNTIYF. CDR3 bases: TGTGCCAGTAGTTCTACAGGGGAATCTGGAAACACCATATATTTT.

Comments on this clonotype: A much larger clone lies a single base off, so this may be a read error. The chain couples TRBV20-1 to TRBJ2-7, with a tentative D call TRBD1 (5 bases). From germline, CDR1 is DFQATT and CDR2 SNEGSKA (reference sequence). The CDR3 length is 12 residues. The CDR3 is CSARGPFYERYV. DNA for the CDR3: TGCAGTGCTAGGGGGCCATTCTACGAGCGGTACGTC.

Worth noting for this clonotype: One junction end does not reproduce the germline sequence, and a read error may be involved. The chain has TRBV11-2 and TRBJ1-4, with D possibly TRBD1 on 5 matching bases. The CDR3 runs to 14 residues. From germline, CDR1 is SGHAT and CDR2 FQNNGV. CDR3 region: CASSAPGLSGKPFF. Here the CDR3 DNA reads TGTGCCAGCAGCGCCCCAGGGTTATCCGGAAAACCGTTTTTT.

There are many counts of this clonotype. This chain joins TRBV7-1 and TRBJ1-2; D remains unclear. TRBV7-1 counts as an open reading frame of uncertain function. This CDR3 has 17 amino acids. Trimming left V 5 bases short and J 4 bases short, with 23 bases between. This CDR3 is CASSDACHEGKTYGYTF. The CDR3 bases are TGTGCCAGCAGCGACGCCTGTCACGAGGGAAAGACCTATGGCTACACCTTC.

Comments on this clonotype: This may be a read error, as it is one base from a much larger clone. The chain has TRBV5-5 and TRBJ2-5; 7 nucleotides align to TRBD2. The DNA end is more similar to TRBJ2-1, so the J call may be wrong. Germline V gene lookup returns CDR1 SGHKS and CDR2 YYEKEE (reference sequence). CDR3 size: 16 residues. CDR3 amino acids: CASSLITSATSYEQFF. DNA of the CDR3: TGTGCCAGCAGCTTGATTACTAGCGCAACCTCCTACGAGCAGTTCTTC.